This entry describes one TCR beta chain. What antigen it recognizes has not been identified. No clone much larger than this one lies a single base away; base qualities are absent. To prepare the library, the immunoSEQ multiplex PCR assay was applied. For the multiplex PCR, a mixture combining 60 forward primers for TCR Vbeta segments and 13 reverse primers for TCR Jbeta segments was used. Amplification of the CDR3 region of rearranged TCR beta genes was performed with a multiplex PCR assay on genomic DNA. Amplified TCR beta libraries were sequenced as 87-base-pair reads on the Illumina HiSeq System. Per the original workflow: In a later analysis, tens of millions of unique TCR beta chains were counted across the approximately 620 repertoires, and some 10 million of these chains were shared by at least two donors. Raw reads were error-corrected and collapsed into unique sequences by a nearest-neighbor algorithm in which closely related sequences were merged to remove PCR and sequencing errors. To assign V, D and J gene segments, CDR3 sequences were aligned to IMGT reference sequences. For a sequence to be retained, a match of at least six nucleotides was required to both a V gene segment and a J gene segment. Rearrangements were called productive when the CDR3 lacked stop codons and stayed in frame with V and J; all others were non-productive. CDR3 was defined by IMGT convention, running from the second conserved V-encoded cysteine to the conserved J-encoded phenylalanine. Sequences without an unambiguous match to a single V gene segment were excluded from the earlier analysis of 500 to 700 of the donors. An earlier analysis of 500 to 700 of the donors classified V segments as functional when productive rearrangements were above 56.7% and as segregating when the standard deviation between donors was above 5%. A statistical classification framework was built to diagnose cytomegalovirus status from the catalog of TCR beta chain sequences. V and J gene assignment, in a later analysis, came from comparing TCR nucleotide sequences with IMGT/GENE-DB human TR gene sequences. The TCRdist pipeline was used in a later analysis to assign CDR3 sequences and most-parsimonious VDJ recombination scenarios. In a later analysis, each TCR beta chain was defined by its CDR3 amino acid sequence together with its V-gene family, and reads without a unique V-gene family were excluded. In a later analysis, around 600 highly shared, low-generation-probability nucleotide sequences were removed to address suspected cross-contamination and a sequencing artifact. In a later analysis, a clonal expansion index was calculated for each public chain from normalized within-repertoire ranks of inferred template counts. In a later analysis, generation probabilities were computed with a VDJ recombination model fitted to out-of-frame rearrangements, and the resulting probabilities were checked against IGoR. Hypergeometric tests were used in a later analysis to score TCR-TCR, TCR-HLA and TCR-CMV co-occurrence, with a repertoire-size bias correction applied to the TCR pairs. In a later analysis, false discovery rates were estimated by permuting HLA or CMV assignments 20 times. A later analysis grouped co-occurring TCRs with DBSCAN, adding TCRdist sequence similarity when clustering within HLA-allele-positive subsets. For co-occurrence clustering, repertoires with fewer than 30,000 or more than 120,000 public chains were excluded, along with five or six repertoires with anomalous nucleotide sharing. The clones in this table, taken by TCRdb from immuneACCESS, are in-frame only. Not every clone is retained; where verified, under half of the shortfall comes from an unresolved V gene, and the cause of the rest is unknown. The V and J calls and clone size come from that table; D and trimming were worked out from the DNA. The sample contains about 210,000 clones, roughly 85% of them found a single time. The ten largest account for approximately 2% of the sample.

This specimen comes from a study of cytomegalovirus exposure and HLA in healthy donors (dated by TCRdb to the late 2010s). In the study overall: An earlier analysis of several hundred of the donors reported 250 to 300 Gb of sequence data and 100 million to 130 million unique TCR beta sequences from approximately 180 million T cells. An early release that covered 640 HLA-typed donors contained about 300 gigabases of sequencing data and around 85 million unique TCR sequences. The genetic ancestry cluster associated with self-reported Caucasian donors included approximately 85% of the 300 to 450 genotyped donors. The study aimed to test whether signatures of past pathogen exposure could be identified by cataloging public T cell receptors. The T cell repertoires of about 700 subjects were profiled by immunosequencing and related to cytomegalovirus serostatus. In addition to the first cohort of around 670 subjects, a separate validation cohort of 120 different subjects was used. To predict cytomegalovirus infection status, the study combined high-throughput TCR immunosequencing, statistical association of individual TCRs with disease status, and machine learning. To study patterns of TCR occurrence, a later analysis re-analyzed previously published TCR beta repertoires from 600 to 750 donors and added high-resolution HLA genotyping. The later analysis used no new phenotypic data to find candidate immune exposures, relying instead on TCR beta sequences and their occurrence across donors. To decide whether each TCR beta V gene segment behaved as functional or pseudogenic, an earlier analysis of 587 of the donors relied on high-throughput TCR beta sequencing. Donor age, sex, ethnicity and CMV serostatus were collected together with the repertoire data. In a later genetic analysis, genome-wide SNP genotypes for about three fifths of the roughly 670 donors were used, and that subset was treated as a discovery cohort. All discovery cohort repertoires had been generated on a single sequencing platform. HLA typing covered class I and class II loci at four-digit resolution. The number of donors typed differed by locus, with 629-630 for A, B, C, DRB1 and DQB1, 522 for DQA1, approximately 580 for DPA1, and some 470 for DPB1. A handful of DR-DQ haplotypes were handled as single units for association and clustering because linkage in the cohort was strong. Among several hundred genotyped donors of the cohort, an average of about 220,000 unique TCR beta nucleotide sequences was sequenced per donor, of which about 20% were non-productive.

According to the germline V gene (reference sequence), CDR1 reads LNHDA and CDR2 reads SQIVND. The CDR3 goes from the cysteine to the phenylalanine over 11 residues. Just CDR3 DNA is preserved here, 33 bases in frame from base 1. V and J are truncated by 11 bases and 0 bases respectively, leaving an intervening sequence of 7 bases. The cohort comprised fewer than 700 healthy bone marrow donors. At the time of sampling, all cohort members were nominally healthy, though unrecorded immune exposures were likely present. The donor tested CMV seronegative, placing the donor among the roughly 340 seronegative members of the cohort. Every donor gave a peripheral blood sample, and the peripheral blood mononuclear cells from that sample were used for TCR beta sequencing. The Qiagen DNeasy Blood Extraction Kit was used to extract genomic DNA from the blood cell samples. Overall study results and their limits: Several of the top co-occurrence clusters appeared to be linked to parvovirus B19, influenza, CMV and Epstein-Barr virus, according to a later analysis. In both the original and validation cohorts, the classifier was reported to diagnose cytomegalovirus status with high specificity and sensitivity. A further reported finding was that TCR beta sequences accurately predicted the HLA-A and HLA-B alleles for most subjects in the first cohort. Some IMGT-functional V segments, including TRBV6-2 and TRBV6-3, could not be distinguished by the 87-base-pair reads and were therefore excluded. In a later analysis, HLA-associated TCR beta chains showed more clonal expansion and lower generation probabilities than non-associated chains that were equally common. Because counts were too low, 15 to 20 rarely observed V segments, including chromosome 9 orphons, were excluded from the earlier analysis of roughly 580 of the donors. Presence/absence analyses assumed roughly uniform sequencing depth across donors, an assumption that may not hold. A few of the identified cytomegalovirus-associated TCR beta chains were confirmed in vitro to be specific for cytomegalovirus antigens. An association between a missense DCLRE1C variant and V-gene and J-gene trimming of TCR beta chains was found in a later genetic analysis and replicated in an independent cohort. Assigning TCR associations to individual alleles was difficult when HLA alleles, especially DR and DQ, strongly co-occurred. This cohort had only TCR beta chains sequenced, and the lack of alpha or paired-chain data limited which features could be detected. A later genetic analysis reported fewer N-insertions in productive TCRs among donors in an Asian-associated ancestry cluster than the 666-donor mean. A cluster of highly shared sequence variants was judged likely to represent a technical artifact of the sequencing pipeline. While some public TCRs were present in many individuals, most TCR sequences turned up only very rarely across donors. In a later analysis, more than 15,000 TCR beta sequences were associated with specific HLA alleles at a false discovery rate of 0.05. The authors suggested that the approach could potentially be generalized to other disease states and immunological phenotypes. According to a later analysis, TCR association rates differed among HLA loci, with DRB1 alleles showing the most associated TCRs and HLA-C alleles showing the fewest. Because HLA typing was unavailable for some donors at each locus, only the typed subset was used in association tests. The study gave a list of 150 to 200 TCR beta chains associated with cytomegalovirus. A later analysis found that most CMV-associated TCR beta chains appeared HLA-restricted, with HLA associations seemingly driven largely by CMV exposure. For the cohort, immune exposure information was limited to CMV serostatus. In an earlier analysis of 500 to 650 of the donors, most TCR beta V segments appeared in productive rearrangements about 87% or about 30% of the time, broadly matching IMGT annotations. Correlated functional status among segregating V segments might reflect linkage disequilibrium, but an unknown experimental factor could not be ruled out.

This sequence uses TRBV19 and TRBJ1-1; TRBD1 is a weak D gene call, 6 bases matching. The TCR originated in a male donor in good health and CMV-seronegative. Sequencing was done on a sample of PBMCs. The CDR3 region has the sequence CAAGVNTEAFF. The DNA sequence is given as TGTGCCGCAGGGGTGAACACTGAAGCTTTCTTT.